These T cell receptor beta chains were read from a single sample in a study of blood T cell repertoires in COVID-19. The protocol was immunoSEQ multiplex PCR, while the TCRdb copy is restricted to in-frame clones and leaves out a portion. The sample shows nearly 110,000 clones, about three quarters of them seen only once. The sequenced sample was peripheral blood. These receptors were taken from a man at least 80 years old with COVID-19, enrolled during active disease. The CDR3 runs from the conserved cysteine through the conserved F or W. A D gene is named only where the DNA matches it firmly. The listing skips clone size in some rows; elsewhere it reads once, few, many or a size class.

J,V,D,size,DNA,CDR3
TRBJ2-1,TRBV10-1,.,.,TGCGCCAGCAGTGAGCTCAATGAGCAGTTCTTC,CASSELNEQFF
TRBJ2-3,TRBV19,TRBD1,.,TGTGCCAGTCGTGACAGGGTGGGATTGGATACGCAGTATTTT,CASRDRVGLDTQYF
TRBJ1-1,TRBV30,TRBD1,few,TGTGCCTGGAGTGTACAGGGGGCTGATTTAGCTTTCTTT,CAWSVQGADLAFF
TRBJ2-7,TRBV15,.,.,TGTGCCACCAGCAGAGACGGGGGATACGAGCAGTACTTC,CATSRDGGYEQYF
TRBJ1-2,TRBV5-4,.,.,TGTGCCAGCAGCTTGGGAACAAGGACGCGGGCAGGAGGCTACACCTTC,CASSLGTRTRAGGYTF
TRBJ2-7,TRBV5-6,.,few,TGTGCCAGCAGCTTGATAAACGAGCAGTACTTC,CASSLINEQYF
TRBJ2-7,TRBV2,TRBD2,.,TGTGCCAGCAGCAATGGACTAGCGGACTACGAGCAGTACTTC,CASSNGLADYEQYF
TRBJ1-2,TRBV28,.,few,TGTGCCAGCCGACTCGGGGGGGTTGTCTATGGCTACACCTTC,CASRLGGVVYGYTF
TRBJ1-2,TRBV2,.,.,TGTGCCAGCGGGACATCTCTGGATGGCTACACCTTC,CASGTSLDGYTF
TRBJ2-5,TRBV3-1/TRBV3-2,TRBD2,.,TGTGCCAGCAGCCCGCAAGCGGGGGCCCTTGGGGCCCAGTACTTC,CASSPQAGALGAQYF
TRBJ2-1,TRBV5-4,.,.,TGTGCCAGCAGCCCGACGGGAGACTCCTACAATGAGCAGTTCTTC,CASSPTGDSYNEQFF
TRBJ2-5,TRBV28,TRBD2,.,TGTGCCAGCAGCCGGGGGGGGCGAGAGACCCAGTACTTC,CASSRGGRETQYF
TRBJ1-1,TRBV7-9,.,.,TGTGCCAGCAGCTTAACCCAGGGTTGGACTGAAGCTTTCTTT,CASSLTQGWTEAFF
TRBJ2-1,TRBV23-1,TRBD2,.,TGCGCCAGCAGTCAAAGGTCCAGCGGGACGGGGCTAGAAAATGAGCAGTTCTTC,CASSQRSSGTGLENEQFF
TRBJ2-5,TRBV19,.,.,TGTGCCAGTAGTATAGATCGGTTTGCGGGAAAGACCCAGTACTTC,CASSIDRFAGKTQYF
TRBJ1-2,TRBV19,TRBD1,.,TGTGCCAGTAGTATCGGGACAGGGCTTAACTATGGCTACACCTTC,CASSIGTGLNYGYTF
TRBJ1-2,TRBV19,.,.,TGTGCCAGTAGTCCCAACAGGGAGCCCACTAACTATGGCTACACCTTC,CASSPNREPTNYGYTF
TRBJ2-1,TRBV10-3,.,.,TGTGCCATCAGCGGGAAAAATGATGAGCAGTTCTTC,CAISGKNDEQFF
TRBJ1-6,TRBV28,.,few,TGTGCCAGCACCGACGGAGTTAATTCACCCCTCCACTTT,CASTDGVNSPLHF
TRBJ1-5,TRBV19,.,.,TGTGCCAGTAGCGGGCAGGGGTTTTGGGATCAGCCCCAGCATTTT,CASSGQGFWDQPQHF
TRBJ2-7,TRBV3-1/TRBV3-2,TRBD2,few,TGTGCCAGCAGCCCGGGACTAGCGGGAACCTACGAGCAGTACTTC,CASSPGLAGTYEQYF
TRBJ1-1,TRBV19,TRBD1,once,TGTGCCAGTAGTATGGACAGGGCGAACACTGAAGCTTTCTTT,CASSMDRANTEAFF
TRBJ2-7,TRBV5-1,.,.,TGCGCCAGCAGCTTGGATCCCGGGAGACTACGAGAGCAGTACTTC,CASSLDPGRLREQYF
TRBJ2-3,TRBV13,.,.,TGTGCCAGCAGCTCCAGGGGTTTCGCAGATACGCAGTATTTT,CASSSRGFADTQYF
TRBJ2-1,TRBV11-2,.,.,TGTGCCAGCAGCTTAGATGCAGCTAGCGCGAGCTCCTACAATGAGCAGTTCTTC,CASSLDAASASSYNEQFF
TRBJ2-1,TRBV10-3,.,.,TGTGCCATCACGGACTACTCCAATGAGCAGTTCTTC,CAITDYSNEQFF
TRBJ1-3,TRBV3-1/TRBV3-2,.,.,TGTGCCAGCAGCCAAGCAGCCCCGTTAGCCCGAAACACCATATATTTT,CASSQAAPLARNTIYF
TRBJ2-7,TRBV6-5,.,.,TGTGCCAGCAGGAGGGATCTCTCCTACGAGCAGTACTTC,CASRRDLSYEQYF
TRBJ1-2,TRBV28,TRBD1,.,TGTGCCAGCAGGCCGGGACAGGGGATAGGTTATTATGGCTACACCTTC,CASRPGQGIGYYGYTF
TRBJ1-4,TRBV2,TRBD1,.,TGTGCCAGCACGCGACAGGGAATAGAAAAACTGTTTTTT,CASTRQGIEKLFF
TRBJ1-1,TRBV4-2,.,.,TGTGCCAGCAGCCAAGATGCTCGGGGAAACACTGAAGCTTTCTTT,CASSQDARGNTEAFF
TRBJ2-1,TRBV7-3,TRBD2,.,TGTGCCAGCAGCTTAGGGACTAGCTATGCATACAATGAGCAGTTCTTC,CASSLGTSYAYNEQFF
TRBJ1-6,TRBV19,.,.,TGTGCCAGTACAGGGGATAATTCACCCCTCCACTTT,CASTGDNSPLHF
TRBJ2-1,TRBV7-2,.,once,TGTGCCAGCAGCTTAGAATCGAGAAATGAGCAGTTCTTC,CASSLESRNEQFF
TRBJ2-7,TRBV5-1,.,.,TGCGCCAGCAGCTTGTCCGGGATGGGGGGCTACGAGCAGTACTTC,CASSLSGMGGYEQYF
TRBJ2-2,TRBV7-9,TRBD2,.,TGTGCCAGCAGCCGACTAGCGGGAGGCTGGGACACCGGGGAGCTGTTTTTT,CASSRLAGGWDTGELFF
TRBJ1-3,TRBV6-5,.,.,TGTGCCAGCAGTTACTCCCCAGGGCCCGGAAACACCATATATTTT,CASSYSPGPGNTIYF
TRBJ2-7,TRBV19,.,.,TGTGCCAGTAGTAACCGGGGGTCCTACGAGCAGTACTTC,CASSNRGSYEQYF
TRBJ2-2,TRBV5-1,TRBD2,once,TGCGCCAGCAGCGTACTGGGACTAGCGGGAGGAAACACCGGGGAGCTGTTTTTT,CASSVLGLAGGNTGELFF
TRBJ2-5,TRBV5-1,.,.,TGCGCCAGCAGCTTAGGACAGTCTACAGAGACCCAGTACTTC,CASSLGQSTETQYF
TRBJ1-4,TRBV18,TRBD1,once,TGTGCCAGCTCACCGCGAGTGACAGGGGGCAAGGAAAAACTGTTTTTT,CASSPRVTGGKEKLFF
TRBJ1-6,TRBV2,.,.,TGTGCCAGCAGCGTACAGGGCAATTCACCCCTCCACTTT,CASSVQGNSPLHF
TRBJ2-1,TRBV7-3,TRBD2,.,TGTGCCAGCAGCTTAGGAGGTAGCGGGGGGAAATGGGAGCAGTTCTTC,CASSLGGSGGKWEQFF
TRBJ1-6,TRBV7-9,TRBD1,.,TGTGCCAGCAGCCCCGGACAGGGGGCAAGGGATTCACCCCTCCACTTT,CASSPGQGARDSPLHF
TRBJ1-2,TRBV28,.,.,TGTGCCAGCATGGAAAGGGGCGATTCTGGCTACACCTTC,CASMERGDSGYTF
TRBJ2-7,TRBV14,.,.,TGTGCCAGCAGGCGGACTGGGATCTACGAGCAGTACTTC,CASRRTGIYEQYF